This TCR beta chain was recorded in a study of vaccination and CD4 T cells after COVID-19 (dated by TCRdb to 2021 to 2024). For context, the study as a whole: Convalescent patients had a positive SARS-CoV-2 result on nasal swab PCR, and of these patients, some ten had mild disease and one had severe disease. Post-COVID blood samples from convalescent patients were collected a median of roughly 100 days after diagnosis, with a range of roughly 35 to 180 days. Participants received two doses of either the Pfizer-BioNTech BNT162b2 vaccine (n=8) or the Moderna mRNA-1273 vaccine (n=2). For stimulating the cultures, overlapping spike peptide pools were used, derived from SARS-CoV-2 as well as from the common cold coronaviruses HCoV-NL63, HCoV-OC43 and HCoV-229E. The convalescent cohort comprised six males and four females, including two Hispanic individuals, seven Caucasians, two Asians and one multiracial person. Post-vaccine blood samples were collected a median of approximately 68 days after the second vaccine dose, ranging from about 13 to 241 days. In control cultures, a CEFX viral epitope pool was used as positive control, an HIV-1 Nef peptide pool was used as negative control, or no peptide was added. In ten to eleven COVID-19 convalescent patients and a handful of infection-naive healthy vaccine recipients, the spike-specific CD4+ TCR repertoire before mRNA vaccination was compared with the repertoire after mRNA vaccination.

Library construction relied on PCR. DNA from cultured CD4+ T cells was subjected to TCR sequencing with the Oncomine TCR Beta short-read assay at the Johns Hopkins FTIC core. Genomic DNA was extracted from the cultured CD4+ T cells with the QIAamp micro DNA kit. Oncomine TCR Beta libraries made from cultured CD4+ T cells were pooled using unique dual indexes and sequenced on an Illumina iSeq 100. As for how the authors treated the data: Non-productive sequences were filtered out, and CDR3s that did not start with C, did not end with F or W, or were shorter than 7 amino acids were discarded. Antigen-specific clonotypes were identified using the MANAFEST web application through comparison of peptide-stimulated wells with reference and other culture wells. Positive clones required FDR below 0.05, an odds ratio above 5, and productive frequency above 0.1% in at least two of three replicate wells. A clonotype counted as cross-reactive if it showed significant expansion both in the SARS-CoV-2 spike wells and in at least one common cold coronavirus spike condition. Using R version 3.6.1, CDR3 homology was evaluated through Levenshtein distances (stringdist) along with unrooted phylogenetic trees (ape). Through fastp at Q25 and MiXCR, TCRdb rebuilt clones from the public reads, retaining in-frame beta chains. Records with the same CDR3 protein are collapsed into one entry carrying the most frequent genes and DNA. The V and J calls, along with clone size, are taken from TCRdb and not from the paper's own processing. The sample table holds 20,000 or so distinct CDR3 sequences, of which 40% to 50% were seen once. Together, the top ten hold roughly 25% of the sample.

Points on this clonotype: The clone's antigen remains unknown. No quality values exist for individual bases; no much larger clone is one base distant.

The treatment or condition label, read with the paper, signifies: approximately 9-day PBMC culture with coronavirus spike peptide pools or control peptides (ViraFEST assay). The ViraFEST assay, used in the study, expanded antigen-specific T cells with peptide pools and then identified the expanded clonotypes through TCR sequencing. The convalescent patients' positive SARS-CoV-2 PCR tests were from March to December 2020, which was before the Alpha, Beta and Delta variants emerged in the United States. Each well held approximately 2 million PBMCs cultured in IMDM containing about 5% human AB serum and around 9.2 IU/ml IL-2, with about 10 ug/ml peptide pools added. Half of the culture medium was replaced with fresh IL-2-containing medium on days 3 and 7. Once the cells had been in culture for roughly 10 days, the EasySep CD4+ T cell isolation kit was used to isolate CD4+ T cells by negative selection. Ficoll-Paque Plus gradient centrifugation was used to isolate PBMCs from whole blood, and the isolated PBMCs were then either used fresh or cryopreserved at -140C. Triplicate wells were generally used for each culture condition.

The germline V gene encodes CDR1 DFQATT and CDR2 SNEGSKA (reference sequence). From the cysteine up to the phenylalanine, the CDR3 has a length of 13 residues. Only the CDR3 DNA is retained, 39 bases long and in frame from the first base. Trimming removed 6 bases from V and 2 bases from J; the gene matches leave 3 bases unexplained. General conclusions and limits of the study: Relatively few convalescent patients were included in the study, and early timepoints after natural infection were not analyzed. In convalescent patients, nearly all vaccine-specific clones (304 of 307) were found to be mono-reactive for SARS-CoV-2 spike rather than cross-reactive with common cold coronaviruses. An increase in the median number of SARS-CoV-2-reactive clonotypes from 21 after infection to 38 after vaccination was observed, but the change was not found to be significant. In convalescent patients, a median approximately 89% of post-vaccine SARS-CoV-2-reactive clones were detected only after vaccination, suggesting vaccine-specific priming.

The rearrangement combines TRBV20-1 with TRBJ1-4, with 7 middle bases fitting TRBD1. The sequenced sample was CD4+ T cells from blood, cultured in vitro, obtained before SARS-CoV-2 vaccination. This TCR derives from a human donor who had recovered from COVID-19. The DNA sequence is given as TGCAGTGCAGACAGGGTCACTAATGAAAAACTGTTTTTT. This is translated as CSADRVTNEKLFF.